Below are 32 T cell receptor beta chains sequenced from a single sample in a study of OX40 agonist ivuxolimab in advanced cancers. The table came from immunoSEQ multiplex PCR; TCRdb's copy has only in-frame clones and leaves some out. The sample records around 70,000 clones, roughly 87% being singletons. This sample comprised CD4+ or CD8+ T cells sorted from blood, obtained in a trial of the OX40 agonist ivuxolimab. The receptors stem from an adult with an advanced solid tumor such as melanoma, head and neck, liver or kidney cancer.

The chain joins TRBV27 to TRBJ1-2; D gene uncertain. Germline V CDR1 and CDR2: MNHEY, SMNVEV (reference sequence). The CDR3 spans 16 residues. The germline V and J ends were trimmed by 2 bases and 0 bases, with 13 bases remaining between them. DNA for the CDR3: TGTGCCAGCAGTTTAGGTTTCGGAGCAGCTAACTATGGCTACACCTTC. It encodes CASSLGFGAANYGYTF.

In DNA, the CDR3 is TGTGCCAGCAGTTTAACGTCAGACAGGGGGACCTATATACTCCCGGCTGAGCAGTTCTTC. Its translation: CASSLTSDRGTYILPAEQFF. V gene TRBV27 combines with J gene TRBJ2-1; the match to TRBD1 covers 9 bases. Trimming took 2 bases from V and 9 from J; bases not matched to a gene: 23. The CDR3 runs to 20 residues. The germline V gene encodes CDR1 MNHEY and CDR2 SMNVEV (reference sequence).

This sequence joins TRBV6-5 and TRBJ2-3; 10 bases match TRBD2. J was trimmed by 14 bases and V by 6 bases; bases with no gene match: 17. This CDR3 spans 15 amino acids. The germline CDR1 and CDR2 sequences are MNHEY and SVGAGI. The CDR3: CASSRRRPSGGPSYF. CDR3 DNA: TGTGCCAGCAGCCGCAGGAGGCCTAGCGGGGGTCCTTCGTATTTT.

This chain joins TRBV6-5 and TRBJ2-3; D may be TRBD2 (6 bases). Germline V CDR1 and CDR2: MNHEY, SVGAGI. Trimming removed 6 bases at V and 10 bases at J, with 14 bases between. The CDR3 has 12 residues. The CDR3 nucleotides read TGTGCCAGCAGCCCGACCGGGACTTCGCAGTATTTT. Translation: CASSPTGTSQYF.

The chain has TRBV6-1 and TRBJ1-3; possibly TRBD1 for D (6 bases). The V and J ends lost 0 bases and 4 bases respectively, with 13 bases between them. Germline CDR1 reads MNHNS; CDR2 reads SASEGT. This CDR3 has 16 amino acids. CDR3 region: CASSEAFSGVGNTIYF. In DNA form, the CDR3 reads TGTGCCAGCAGTGAAGCGTTTTCAGGGGTCGGAAACACCATATATTTT.

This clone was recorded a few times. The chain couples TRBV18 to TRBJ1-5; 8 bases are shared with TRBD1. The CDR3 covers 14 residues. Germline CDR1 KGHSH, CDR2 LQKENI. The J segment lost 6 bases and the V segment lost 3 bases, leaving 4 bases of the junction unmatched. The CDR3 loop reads CASSPQGAGQPQHF. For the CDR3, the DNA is TGTGCCAGCTCACCCCAGGGGGCAGGTCAGCCCCAGCATTTT.

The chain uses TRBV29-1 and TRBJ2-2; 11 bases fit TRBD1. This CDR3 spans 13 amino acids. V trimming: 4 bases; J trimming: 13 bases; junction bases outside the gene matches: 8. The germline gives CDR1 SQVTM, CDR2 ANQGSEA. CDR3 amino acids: CSVGRTGGRGLFF. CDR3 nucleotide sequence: TGCAGCGTTGGAAGGACAGGGGGCAGAGGGCTGTTTTTT.

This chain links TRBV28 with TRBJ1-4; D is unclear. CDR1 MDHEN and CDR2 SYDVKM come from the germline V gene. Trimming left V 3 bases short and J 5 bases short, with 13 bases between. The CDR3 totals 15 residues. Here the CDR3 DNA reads TGTGCCAGCAGTTTTGGTTCAGCCTTCAATGAAAAACTGTTTTTT. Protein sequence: CASSFGSAFNEKLFF.

The CDR3 DNA reads as TGCGCCAGCAGCTTCGGGTCTTTTAACACTGAAGCTTTCTTT. It translates to CASSFGSFNTEAFF. The rearrangement uses TRBV5-1 and TRBJ1-1; no clear D gene. This CDR3 comprises 14 residues. V lost 2 bases and J lost 2, with 10 bases in between. CDR1 is SGHRS and CDR2 is YFSETQ in the germline V gene.

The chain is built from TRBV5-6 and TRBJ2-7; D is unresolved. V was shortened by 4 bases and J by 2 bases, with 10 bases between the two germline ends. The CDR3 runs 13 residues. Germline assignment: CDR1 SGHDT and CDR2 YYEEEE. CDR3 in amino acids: CASSSPIAYEQYF. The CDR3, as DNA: TGTGCCAGCAGCAGTCCTATTGCCTACGAGCAGTACTTC.

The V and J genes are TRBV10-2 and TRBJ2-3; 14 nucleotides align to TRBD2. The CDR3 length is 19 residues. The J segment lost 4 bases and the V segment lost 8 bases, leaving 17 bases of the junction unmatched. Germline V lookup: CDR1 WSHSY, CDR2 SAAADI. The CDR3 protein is CASGMTSGGAGSEADTQYF. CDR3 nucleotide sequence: TGCGCCAGCGGGATGACTAGCGGGGGGGCCGGGTCGGAAGCAGATACGCAGTATTTT.

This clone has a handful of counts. CDR3 amino acids: CASSLISGAGELFF. Written as DNA, the CDR3 is TGTGCCAGCAGCTTAATTTCGGGGGCCGGGGAGCTGTTTTTT. The chain recombines TRBV11-2 with TRBJ2-2; tentative D call: TRBD2 (6 bases). In germline, CDR1 is SGHAT, CDR2 FQNNGV. Trimming took 2 bases from V and 6 from J, leaving 10 bases between them. This CDR3 is 14 amino acids long. Using reference TRBV11-2 and TRBJ2-2 for the parts outside the CDR3, the full variable domain is EAGVAQSPRYKIIEKRQSVAFWCNPISGHATLYWYQQILGQGPKLLIQFQNNGVVDDSQLPKDRFSAERLKGVDSTLKIQPAKLEDSAVYLCASSLISGAGELFFGEGSRLTVL.

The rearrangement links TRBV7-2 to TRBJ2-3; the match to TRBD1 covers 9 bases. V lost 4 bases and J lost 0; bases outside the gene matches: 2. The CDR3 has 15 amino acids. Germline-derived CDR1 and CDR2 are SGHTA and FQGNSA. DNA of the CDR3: TGTGCCAGCAGCTCGGGACAGGGTAGCACAGATACGCAGTATTTT. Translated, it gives CASSSGQGSTDTQYF.

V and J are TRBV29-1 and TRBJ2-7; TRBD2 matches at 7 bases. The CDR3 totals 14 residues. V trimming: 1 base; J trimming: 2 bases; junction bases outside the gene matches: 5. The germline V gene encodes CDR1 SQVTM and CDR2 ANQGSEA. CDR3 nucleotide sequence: TGCAGCGTTGAAGTCCGGGGGGAAACCTACGAGCAGTACTTC. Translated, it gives CSVEVRGETYEQYF.

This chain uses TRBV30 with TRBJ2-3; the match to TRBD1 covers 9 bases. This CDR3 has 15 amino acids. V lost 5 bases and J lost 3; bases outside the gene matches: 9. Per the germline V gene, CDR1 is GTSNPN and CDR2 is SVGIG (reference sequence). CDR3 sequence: CAWFNRGPGTDTQYF. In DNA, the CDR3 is TGTGCCTGGTTCAACAGGGGGCCGGGGACAGATACGCAGTATTTT.

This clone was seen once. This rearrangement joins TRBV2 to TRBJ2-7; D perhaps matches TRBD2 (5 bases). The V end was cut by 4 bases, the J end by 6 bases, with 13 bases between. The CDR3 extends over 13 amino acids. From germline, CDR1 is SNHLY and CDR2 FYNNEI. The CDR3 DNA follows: TGTGCCAGCAGTGTAAATGAGGACTCCGAGCAGTACTTC. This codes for CASSVNEDSEQYF.

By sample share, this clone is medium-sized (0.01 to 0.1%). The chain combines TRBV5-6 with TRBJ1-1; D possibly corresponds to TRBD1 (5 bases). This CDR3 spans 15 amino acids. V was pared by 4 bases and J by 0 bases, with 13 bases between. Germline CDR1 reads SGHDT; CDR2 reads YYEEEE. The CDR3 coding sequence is TGTGCCAGCAGCGGTGGATGGGGCTTGAACACTGAAGCTTTCTTT. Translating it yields CASSGGWGLNTEAFF.

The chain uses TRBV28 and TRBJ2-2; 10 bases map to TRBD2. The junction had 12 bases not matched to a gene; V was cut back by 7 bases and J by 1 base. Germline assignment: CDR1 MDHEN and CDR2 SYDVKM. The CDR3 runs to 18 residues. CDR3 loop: CASIRASGSPRNTGELFF. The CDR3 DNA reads TGTGCCAGCATCCGGGCTAGCGGGAGCCCTCGGAACACCGGGGAGCTGTTTTTT.

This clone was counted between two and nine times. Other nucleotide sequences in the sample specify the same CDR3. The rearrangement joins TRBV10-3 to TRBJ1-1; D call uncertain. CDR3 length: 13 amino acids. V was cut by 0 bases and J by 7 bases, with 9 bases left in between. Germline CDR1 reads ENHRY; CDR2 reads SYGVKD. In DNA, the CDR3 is TGTGCCATCAGTGAGTCTAACGGCAGTGAAGCTTTCTTT. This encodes CAISESNGSEAFF.

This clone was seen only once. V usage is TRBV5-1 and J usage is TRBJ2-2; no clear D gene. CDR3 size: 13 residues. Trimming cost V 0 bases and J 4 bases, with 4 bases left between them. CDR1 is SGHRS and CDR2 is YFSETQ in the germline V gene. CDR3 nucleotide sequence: TGCGCCAGCAGCTTGGCTATCACCGGGGAGCTGTTTTTT. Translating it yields CASSLAITGELFF.

The CDR3 nucleotides read TGTGCCAGCGTGAGCGGGGCACGGCAAGAGACCCAGTACTTC. It specifies CASVSGARQETQYF. J is TRBJ2-5 and V is TRBV2; 7 positions agree with TRBD2. The CDR3 consists of 14 residues. Trimming at V came to 8 bases and at J to 2 bases, leaving 8 bases not matched to a gene. CDR1 and CDR2 (germline): SNHLY, FYNNEI.

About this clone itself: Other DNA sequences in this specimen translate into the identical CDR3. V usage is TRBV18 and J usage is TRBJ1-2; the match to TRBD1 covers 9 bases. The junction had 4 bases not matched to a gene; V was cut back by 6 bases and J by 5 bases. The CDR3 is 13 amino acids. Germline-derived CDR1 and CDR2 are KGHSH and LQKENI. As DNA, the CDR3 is TGTGCCAGCTCCCCGGACAGGGGTTATGGCTACACCTTC. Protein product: CASSPDRGYGYTF.

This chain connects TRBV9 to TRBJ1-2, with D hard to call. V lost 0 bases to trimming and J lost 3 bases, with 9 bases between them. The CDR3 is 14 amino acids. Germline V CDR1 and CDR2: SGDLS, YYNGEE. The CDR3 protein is CASSVGETDYGYTF. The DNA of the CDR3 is TGTGCCAGCAGCGTAGGGGAGACGGACTATGGCTACACCTTC.

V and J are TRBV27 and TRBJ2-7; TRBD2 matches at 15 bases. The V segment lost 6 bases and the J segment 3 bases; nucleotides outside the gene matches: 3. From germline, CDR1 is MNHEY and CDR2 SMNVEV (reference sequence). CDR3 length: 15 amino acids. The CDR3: CASRMGLAGGYEQYF. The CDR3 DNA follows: TGTGCCAGCAGGATGGGACTAGCGGGAGGCTACGAGCAGTACTTC.

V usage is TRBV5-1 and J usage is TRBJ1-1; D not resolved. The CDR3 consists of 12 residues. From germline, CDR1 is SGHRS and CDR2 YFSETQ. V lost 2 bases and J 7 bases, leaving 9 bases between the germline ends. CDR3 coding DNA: TGCGCCAGCAGCTTCCAGGACCGTGAAGCTTTCTTT. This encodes CASSFQDREAFF.

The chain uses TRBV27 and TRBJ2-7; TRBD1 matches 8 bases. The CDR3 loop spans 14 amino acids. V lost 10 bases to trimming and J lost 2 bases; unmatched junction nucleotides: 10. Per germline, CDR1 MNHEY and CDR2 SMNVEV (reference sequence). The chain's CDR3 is CAIDRTGWAYEQYF. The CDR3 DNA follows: TGTGCCATTGACAGGACAGGGTGGGCCTACGAGCAGTACTTC.

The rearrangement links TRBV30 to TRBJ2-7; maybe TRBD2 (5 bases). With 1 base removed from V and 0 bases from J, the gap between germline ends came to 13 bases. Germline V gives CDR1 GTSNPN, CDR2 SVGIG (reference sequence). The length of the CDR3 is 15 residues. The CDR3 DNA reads TGTGCCTGGAGTGCGGGCGAAAGCGGCTCCTACGAGCAGTACTTC. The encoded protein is CAWSAGESGSYEQYF.

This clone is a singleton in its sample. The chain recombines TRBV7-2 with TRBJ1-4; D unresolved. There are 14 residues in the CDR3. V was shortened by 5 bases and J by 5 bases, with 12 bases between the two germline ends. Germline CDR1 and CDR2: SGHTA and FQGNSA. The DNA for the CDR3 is TGTGCCAGCAGCGGCCGGGCCGGGAATGAAAAACTGTTTTTT. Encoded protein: CASSGRAGNEKLFF.

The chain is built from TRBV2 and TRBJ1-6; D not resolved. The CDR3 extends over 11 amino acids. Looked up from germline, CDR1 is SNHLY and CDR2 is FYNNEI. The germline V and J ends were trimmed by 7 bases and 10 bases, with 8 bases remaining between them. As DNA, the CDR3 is TGTGCCAGCACTGCGGGATCACCCCTCCACTTT. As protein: CASTAGSPLHF.

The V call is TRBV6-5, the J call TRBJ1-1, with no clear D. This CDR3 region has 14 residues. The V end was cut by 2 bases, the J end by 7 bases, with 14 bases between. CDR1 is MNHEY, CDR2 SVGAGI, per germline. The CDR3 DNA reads TGTGCCAGCAGTTACCCTAGAGCGGAGGGTGAAGCTTTCTTT. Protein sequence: CASSYPRAEGEAFF.

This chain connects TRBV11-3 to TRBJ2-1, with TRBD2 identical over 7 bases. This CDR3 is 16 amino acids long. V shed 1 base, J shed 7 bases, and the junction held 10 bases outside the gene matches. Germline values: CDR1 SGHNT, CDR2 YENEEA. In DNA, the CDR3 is TGTGCCAGCAGCTTAGGAGGGCGGGAGAGGGGAAATGAGCAGTTCTTC. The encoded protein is CASSLGGRERGNEQFF. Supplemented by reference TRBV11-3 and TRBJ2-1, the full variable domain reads EAGVVQSPRYKIIEKKQPVAFWCNPISGHNTLYWYLQNLGQGPELLIRYENEEAVDDSQLPKDRFSAERLKGVDSTLKIQPAELGDSAVYLCASSLGGRERGNEQFFGPGTRLTVL.

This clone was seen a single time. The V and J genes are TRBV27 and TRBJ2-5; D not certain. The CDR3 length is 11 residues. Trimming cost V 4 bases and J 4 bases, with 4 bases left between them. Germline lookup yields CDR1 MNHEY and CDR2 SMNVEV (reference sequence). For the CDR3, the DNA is TGTGCCAGCAGTTACAGAGAGACCCAGTACTTC. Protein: CASSYRETQYF.